One and the same sample provided the 20 T cell receptor beta chains below, sequenced in a study of radiotherapy plus CTLA-4 blockade in lung cancer. Sequenced by immunoSEQ multiplex PCR; TCRdb stores in-frame clones only, minus some. The table includes about 76,000 clones, approximately 80% detected once. Sample: peripheral blood, taken from a patient treated with radiotherapy plus ipilimumab. The receptors were gathered from a human donor with non-small cell lung cancer who had stable disease on radiotherapy plus ipilimumab.

The V call is TRBV28, the J call TRBJ2-7; 9 bases fit TRBD1. V was pared by 6 bases and J by 1 base, with 7 bases of the junction left unmatched. CDR1 MDHEN and CDR2 SYDVKM come from the germline V gene. This CDR3 region has 15 residues. CDR3 sequence: CASSPLGTGSYEQYF. In DNA form, the CDR3 reads TGTGCCAGCAGCCCCTTGGGGACAGGGTCCTACGAGCAGTACTTC.

The chain uses TRBV30 and TRBJ2-7; D perhaps matches TRBD2 (6 bases). Trimming pared 1 base from V and 0 bases from J, leaving 7 bases between. The CDR3 runs to 13 residues. The germline V gene has CDR1 GTSNPN and CDR2 SVGIG (reference sequence). The CDR3 here is CAWSGTISYEQYF. The CDR3 nucleotides are TGTGCCTGGAGTGGGACTATCTCCTACGAGCAGTACTTC.

The chain joins TRBV2 to TRBJ2-7; a possible D gene is TRBD1 (5 bases). CDR3 length: 12 amino acids. Trimming left V 7 bases short and J 2 bases short, with 9 bases between. The germline V gene has CDR1 SNHLY and CDR2 FYNNEI. Written as DNA, the CDR3 is TGTGCCAGCAAACGACAGCCCTACGAGCAGTACTTC. Translating gives CASKRQPYEQYF.

The chain combines TRBV7-9 with TRBJ2-1; TRBD2 matches at 11 bases. Germline V CDR1 and CDR2: SEHNR, FQNEAQ (reference sequence). Unmatched junction bases numbered 5, after V lost 6 bases and J lost 1 base. This CDR3 has 16 amino acids. As DNA, the CDR3 is TGTGCCAGCAGGTCCACTAGCGGGAGTTCCTACAATGAGCAGTTCTTC. Its translation is CASRSTSGSSYNEQFF.

The chain is built from TRBV6-5 and TRBJ2-2, with D unresolved. The germline V gene encodes CDR1 MNHEY and CDR2 SVGAGI. The V end lost 0 bases, the J end lost 8 bases, and 16 bases lay between the germline ends. The CDR3 has 16 residues. CDR3 in amino acids: CASSYSRDIGMGELFF. The CDR3, as DNA: TGTGCCAGCAGTTACTCCCGAGACATTGGGATGGGGGAGCTGTTTTTT.

This clone is a singleton in its sample. The chain employs TRBV6-1 and TRBJ1-2; unclear D gene. Germline CDR1 and CDR2: MNHNS and SASEGT. This CDR3 is 13 amino acids long. Trimming pared 3 bases from V and 4 bases from J, leaving 9 bases between. The CDR3 loop is CASSEGSTYGYTF. The CDR3 DNA is TGTGCCAGCAGTGAGGGGAGTACCTATGGCTACACCTTC.

This chain connects TRBV2 to TRBJ2-5; D is ambiguous. This CDR3 is 13 amino acids long. Trimming removed 5 bases from V and 7 bases from J, with 14 bases in between. The germline V gene has CDR1 SNHLY and CDR2 FYNNEI. Written as DNA, the CDR3 is TGTGCCAGCAGTACGGACCCGGCTGCGACCCAGTACTTC. It encodes CASSTDPAATQYF.

The chain is built from TRBV28 and TRBJ1-1, with a possible D match to TRBD1 (6 bases). CDR3 size: 16 residues. CDR1 and CDR2 from the germline V gene are MDHEN and SYDVKM. V was cut by 3 bases and J by 1 base, with 15 bases left in between. The CDR3 loop reads CASSFAQGRGNTEAFF. In nucleotides, the CDR3 is TGTGCCAGCAGTTTCGCCCAGGGGCGGGGGAACACTGAAGCTTTCTTT.

The chain has TRBV30 and TRBJ1-2; 7 positions agree with TRBD1. This CDR3 has 13 residues. Per germline, CDR1 GTSNPN and CDR2 SVGIG (reference sequence). The V and J ends lost 1 base and 4 bases, in that order; junction bases with no gene match: 3. CDR3 protein: CAWSGDSSYGYTF. DNA of the CDR3: TGTGCCTGGAGTGGGGACAGTTCCTATGGCTACACCTTC. The complete variable domain, with remaining parts taken from reference TRBV30 and TRBJ1-2, reads SQTIHQWPATLVQPVGSPLSLECTVEGTSNPNLYWYRQAAGRGLQLLFYSVGIGQISSEVPQNLSASRPQDRQFILSSKKLLLSDSGFYLCAWSGDSSYGYTFGSGTRLTVV.

The J gene is TRBJ1-6, the V gene TRBV28, with a tentative D call TRBD1 (5 bases). CDR1 and CDR2 (germline): MDHEN, SYDVKM. The length of the CDR3 is 14 residues. V was trimmed by 6 bases and J by 8 bases, leaving 14 bases between them. CDR3 amino acids: CASRPGRGHSPLHF. CDR3 DNA: TGTGCCAGCAGGCCGGGAAGGGGACATTCACCCCTCCACTTT.

The chain recombines TRBV11-2 with TRBJ2-3; 8 nucleotides agree with TRBD2. Germline trimming cut 2 bases from V and 1 base from J; bases unmatched to any gene: 2. CDR3 length equals 15 residues. The germline V gene has CDR1 SGHAT and CDR2 FQNNGV. The DNA of the CDR3 is TGTGCCAGCAGCTTAAGCGGGAGAGGCACAGATACGCAGTATTTT. This encodes CASSLSGRGTDTQYF.

The rearrangement uses TRBV28 and TRBJ1-5; 7 nucleotides match TRBD1. V was pared by 2 bases and J by 1 base, with 2 bases of the junction left unmatched. The CDR3 consists of 15 residues. Per the germline V gene, CDR1 is MDHEN and CDR2 is SYDVKM. The CDR3: CASSLRDRSNQPQHF. DNA of the CDR3: TGTGCCAGCAGTTTAAGGGACAGAAGCAATCAGCCCCAGCATTTT. Using reference TRBV28 and TRBJ1-5 for the parts outside the CDR3, the full variable domain is DVKVTQSSRYLVKRTGEKVFLECVQDMDHENMFWYRQDPGLGLRLIYFSYDVKMKEKGDIPEGYSVSREKKERFSLILESASTNQTSMYLCASSLRDRSNQPQHFGDGTRLSIL.

About this clone: A read error may produce the germline difference seen at one junction end. The chain combines TRBV7-9 with TRBJ1-4; D may be TRBD1 (6 bases). The V gene's germline CDR1 is SEHNR and CDR2 FQNEAQ (reference sequence). The CDR3 length is 14 residues. As DNA, the CDR3 is TGTGCCAGCAGTTTAGGGGGAGCTAATGAAAAACTGTTTTTT. This encodes CASSLGGANEKLFF.

This clone showed up just a few times. The V and J genes are TRBV6-1 and TRBJ1-2; the D is unclear. This CDR3 spans 15 amino acids. In germline, CDR1 is MNHNS, CDR2 SASEGT. Trimming removed 2 bases from V and 2 bases from J, with 12 bases in between. The CDR3 is CASSELGLPNYGYTF. CDR3 in DNA: TGTGCCAGCAGTGAACTCGGATTGCCCAACTATGGCTACACCTTC.

This clone was recorded a few times. V gene TRBV19 combines with J gene TRBJ1-5; 8 bases match TRBD1. J lost 0 bases, V lost 6 bases, and 4 bases had no gene match. The CDR3 sequence is 15 residues long. The germline V gene has CDR1 LNHDA and CDR2 SQIVND (reference sequence). Written as DNA, the CDR3 is TGTGCCAGTAGGACAGGGGTCACTAGCAATCAGCCCCAGCATTTT. Translated: CASRTGVTSNQPQHF.

CDR3 region: CASRTQISGANVLTF. The CDR3 DNA is TGTGCCAGTAGAACTCAGATCTCTGGGGCCAACGTCCTGACTTTC. The genes are TRBV19 and TRBJ2-6; D call uncertain. CDR1 is LNHDA and CDR2 is SQIVND in the germline V gene (reference sequence). V was trimmed by 6 bases and J by 0 bases, leaving 9 bases between them. This CDR3 has 15 residues. Filled out from reference TRBV19 and TRBJ2-6, the complete variable domain reads DGGITQSPKYLFRKEGQNVTLSCEQNLNHDAMYWYRQDPGQGLRLIYYSQIVNDFQKGDIAEGYSVSREKKESFPLTVTSAQKNPTAFYLCASRTQISGANVLTFGAGSRLTVL.

V usage is TRBV28 and J usage is TRBJ1-4; TRBD1 might be the D (6 bases). The CDR3 length is 12 residues. The V and J ends lost 8 bases and 14 bases respectively, with 18 bases between them. CDR1 is MDHEN, CDR2 SYDVKM, per germline. The CDR3 coding sequence is TGTGCCAGCGGGGGGGCCTACGGGACCCTGTTTTTT. Amino acid sequence: CASGGAYGTLFF.

This sequence joins TRBV5-1 and TRBJ1-5; 7 bases fit TRBD1. Germline lookup yields CDR1 SGHRS and CDR2 YFSETQ. This CDR3 has 14 amino acids. The V and J ends lost 5 bases and 4 bases, in that order; junction bases with no gene match: 6. CDR3 in DNA: TGCGCCAGCAGTGTAGGGGGCCAAAATCAGCCCCAGCATTTT. Its protein product is CASSVGGQNQPQHF.

This chain uses TRBV5-1 with TRBJ1-5; no clear D gene. The V end lost 2 bases, the J end lost 7 bases, and 16 bases lay between the germline ends. This CDR3 comprises 15 residues. From germline, CDR1 is SGHRS and CDR2 YFSETQ. For the CDR3, the DNA is TGCGCCAGCAGCTTAGATCCAGGCGGCGGCCAGCCCCAGCATTTT. This codes for CASSLDPGGGQPQHF. The full variable domain, its missing parts supplied by reference TRBV5-1 and TRBJ1-5, is KAGVTQTPRYLIKTRGQQVTLSCSPISGHRSVSWYQQTPGQGLQFLFEYFSETQRNKGNFPGRFSGRQFSNSRSEMNVSTLELGDSALYLCASSLDPGGGQPQHFGDGTRLSIL.

The V gene is TRBV28, the J gene TRBJ2-3; 7 bases map to TRBD1. The junction had 8 bases not matched to a gene; V was cut back by 5 bases and J by 3 bases. This CDR3 region has 15 residues. CDR1 MDHEN and CDR2 SYDVKM come from the germline V gene. CDR3 loop: CASSPQGFRTDTQYF. The CDR3 DNA reads as TGTGCCAGCAGTCCACAGGGGTTTAGGACAGATACGCAGTATTTT.